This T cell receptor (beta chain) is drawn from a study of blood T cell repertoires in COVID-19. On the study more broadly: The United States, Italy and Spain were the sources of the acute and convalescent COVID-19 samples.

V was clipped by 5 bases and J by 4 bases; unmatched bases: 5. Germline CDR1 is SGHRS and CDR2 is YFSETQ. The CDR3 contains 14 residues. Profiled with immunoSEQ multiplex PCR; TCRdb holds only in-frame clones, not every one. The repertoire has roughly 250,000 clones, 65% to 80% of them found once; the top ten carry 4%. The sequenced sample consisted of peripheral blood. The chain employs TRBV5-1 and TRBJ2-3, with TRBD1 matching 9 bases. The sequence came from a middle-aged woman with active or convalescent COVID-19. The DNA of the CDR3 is TGCGCCAGCAGAACAGGGGGCGCGGCAGATACGCAGTATTTT. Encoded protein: CASRTGGAADTQYF.